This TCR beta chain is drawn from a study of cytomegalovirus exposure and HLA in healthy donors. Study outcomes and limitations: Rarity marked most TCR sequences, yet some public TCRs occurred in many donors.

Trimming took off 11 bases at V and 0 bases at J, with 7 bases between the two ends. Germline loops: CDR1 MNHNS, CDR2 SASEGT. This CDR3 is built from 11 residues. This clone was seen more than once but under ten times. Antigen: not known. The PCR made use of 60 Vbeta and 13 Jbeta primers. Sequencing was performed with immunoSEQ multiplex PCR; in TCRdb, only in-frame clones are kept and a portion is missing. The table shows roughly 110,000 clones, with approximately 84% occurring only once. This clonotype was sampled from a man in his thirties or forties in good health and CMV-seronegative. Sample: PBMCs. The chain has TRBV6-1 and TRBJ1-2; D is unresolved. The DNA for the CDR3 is TGTGCCGGCTCAACTAACTATGGCTACACCTTC. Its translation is CAGSTNYGYTF.